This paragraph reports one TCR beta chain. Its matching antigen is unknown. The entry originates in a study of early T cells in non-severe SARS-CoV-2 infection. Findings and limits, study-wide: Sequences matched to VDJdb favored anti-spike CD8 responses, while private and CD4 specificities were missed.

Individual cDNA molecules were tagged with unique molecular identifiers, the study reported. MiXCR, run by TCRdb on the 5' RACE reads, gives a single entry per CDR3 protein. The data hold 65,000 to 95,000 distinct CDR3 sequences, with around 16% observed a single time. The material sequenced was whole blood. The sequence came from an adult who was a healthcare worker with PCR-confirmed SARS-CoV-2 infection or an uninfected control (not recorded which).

The CDR3 DNA is TGTGCCAGCAGCTGGGACAGGGGGGACTACAATGAGCAGTTCTTC. It codes for CASSWDRGDYNEQFF. This chain uses TRBV7-9 with TRBJ2-1, with 11 bases that match TRBD1. The ends lost 4 bases at V and 3 bases at J; junction bases unmatched: 2. This CDR3 region has 15 residues. Germline assignment: CDR1 SEHNR and CDR2 FQNEAQ (reference sequence).